The text below deals with one TCR beta chain. The antigen this receptor binds is unknown. There are no base qualities to consult, and no much larger clone falls within one base. The sample belongs to a study of blood T cell repertoires in COVID-19 (dated by TCRdb to the early 2020s). About the investigation overall: Samples covering the acute and convalescent phases of COVID-19 were provided by collaborators in the United States, Italy and Spain. Subjects who had been exposed to COVID-19, were actively infected with it, or had recovered from it provided the deeply sampled blood TCRbeta repertoires that made up the dataset. Where HLA class I and class II types were available, the types were taken from metadata supplied by the sample provider, not from assay-based typing. The samples were drawn from two sources: the first 160 participants of the ongoing ImmuneRACE study, and fewer than 1,500 subjects contributed by 6 global collaborators. Sample metadata almost always included a de-identified subject ID, COVID-19 status, age in years and sex. The material from the prospective study consisted of cDNA or gDNA derived from T cells, B-cell-depleted T cells, or PBMCs. The repertoires were made available in a free public database intended to serve as a resource for research on the immune response to SARS-CoV-2.

TCRbeta CDR3 regions were amplified from genomic DNA using the immunoSEQ Assay, a bias-controlled multiplex PCR. The authors processed their data as follows. Nucleated cell counts per sample were estimated from amplification of reference gene primers within the assay. To quantify the absolute abundance of each unique TCRbeta CDR3 rearrangement, sequence reads were collapsed and filtered. Productive Simpson clonality was computed per sample as the square root of Simpson's diversity index over productive rearrangements. What TCRdb holds here is the immuneACCESS table cut down to in-frame rearrangements. Part of the clones is not present; checked against another copy, under half of the missing clones reflect an unresolved V gene, and the others are unexplained. The V and J calls and clone size were taken over from that table, and D and trimming were inferred from the DNA. The sample includes 330,000 or so clones, with roughly 89% observed a single time. The ten largest account for 3% to 4% of the sample.

Trimming accounts for 2 bases at V and 1 base at J, while the number of junction bases matched to no gene is 4. Looking up the germline V gene yields CDR1 SGHRS and CDR2 YFSETQ. From its cysteine to its phenylalanine, the CDR3 spans 16 amino acids. The only DNA kept is the CDR3, 48 bases in frame from the first base. At one collaborating source in Seattle, patients were enrolled during active infection and were followed longitudinally through the course of disease. Whole blood was collected in K2EDTA tubes by collaborating institutions according to the institutions' own protocols. Collaborator samples were shipped for TCRbeta analysis as frozen whole blood, isolated PBMCs, or DNA extracted from either sample type. General conclusions and limits of the study: The amount of clinical and demographic metadata varied by source and participant and was provided uncurated.

Recombination linked TRBV5-1 to TRBJ1-2; TRBD1 matches 11 bases in the middle. The clonotype originates from a woman aged 55 to 70 with COVID-19, enrolled during active disease. Sequenced sample: peripheral blood. CDR3 protein: CASSFRTGGINYGYTF. The DNA is TGCGCCAGCAGCTTCCGGACAGGGGGCATTAACTATGGCTACACCTTC. The entire variable domain, with the stretches around the CDR3 drawn from the reference TRBV5-1 and TRBJ1-2 proteins, is KAGVTQTPRYLIKTRGQQVTLSCSPISGHRSVSWYQQTPGQGLQFLFEYFSETQRNKGNFPGRFSGRQFSNSRSEMNVSTLELGDSALYLCASSFRTGGINYGYTFGSGTRLTVV.